Below, 20 T cell receptor beta chains from the same sample are listed, as sequenced in a study of control samples from healthy donors and cancer patients. TCRdb's copy holds only in-frame clones and misses some; the assay was immunoSEQ multiplex PCR. There are fewer than 300,000 clones in the sample; approximately 80% occur only once, and 10% to 15% lies in the top ten. The source material was PBMCs. Every receptor here comes from a woman aged 55-69 years with lung cancer.

There are a few counts of this clone. The chain links TRBV7-8 to TRBJ2-3; D tentatively fits TRBD1 or TRBD2 (5 bases each). The CDR3 spans 14 residues. Germline CDR1 reads SGHVS; CDR2 reads FQNEAQ. The ends were cut back, 4 bases at V and 2 bases at J, with 10 bases in the middle. The CDR3 sequence: CASSSGPYTDTQYF. DNA of the CDR3: TGTGCCAGCAGCTCGGGACCATACACAGATACGCAGTATTTT.

The chain links TRBV11-2 to TRBJ2-5, with D perhaps assigned TRBD1 or TRBD2 (5 bases each). Deletions cut 4 bases from V and 0 bases from J, with 15 bases between. There are 16 residues in the CDR3. Germline V lookup: CDR1 SGHAT, CDR2 FQNNGV. Written as DNA, the CDR3 is TGTGCCAGCAGCTCCGGGGCCCAACGGGACCAAGAGACCCAGTACTTC. Translating it yields CASSSGAQRDQETQYF.

The rearrangement uses TRBV9 and TRBJ2-7; tentatively, D is TRBD2 (6 bases). Germline lookup yields CDR1 SGDLS and CDR2 YYNGEE. With 4 bases removed from V and 2 bases from J, the gap between germline ends came to 16 bases. The CDR3 has 15 residues. The CDR3 sequence: CASSSLAGEAYEQYF. Written as DNA, the CDR3 is TGTGCCAGCAGCTCCTTAGCCGGGGAGGCCTACGAGCAGTACTTC.

V usage is TRBV13 and J usage is TRBJ2-1, with 7 bases that match TRBD2. The germline CDR1 and CDR2 sequences are PRHDT and FYEKMQ (reference sequence). This CDR3 is 15 amino acids long. V shed 1 base, J shed 12 bases, and the junction held 12 bases outside the gene matches. CDR3 nucleotide sequence: TGTGCCAGCAGCTTAGATGTCGGGACTACCGACGGGCAGTTCTTC. Protein sequence: CASSLDVGTTDGQFF.

A few counts support this clone. The CDR3 loop reads CASSGAQGQDEQFF. In nucleotides, the CDR3 is TGTGCCAGCAGTGGGGCGCAGGGGCAGGATGAGCAGTTCTTC. The chain is built from TRBV2 and TRBJ2-1, with D tentatively TRBD1 (6 bases). Germline CDR1 is SNHLY and CDR2 is FYNNEI. Trimming left V 4 bases short and J 8 bases short, with 15 bases between. The CDR3 sequence is 14 residues long.

Points on this clone: Other DNA sequences in this sample translate to the same CDR3. The chain employs TRBV12-3 or TRBV12-4 and TRBJ1-4; no clear D gene. The CDR3 is 11 amino acids. Trimming removed 5 bases from V and 5 bases from J, with 3 bases in between. CDR3 coding DNA: TGTGCCAGCAGTAGAAATGAAAAACTGTTTTTT. Residues: CASSRNEKLFF.

This chain links TRBV5-1 with TRBJ2-3; perhaps TRBD1 as D (5 bases). The V gene lost 5 bases and the J gene lost 0 bases, with 16 bases spanning the gap. The CDR3 contains 16 residues. Germline V gene sequence: CDR1 SGHRS, CDR2 YFSETQ. CDR3 nucleotides: TGCGCCAGCAGGAGCCAGCAGGGCAGGAGCACAGATACGCAGTATTTT. It translates to CASRSQQGRSTDTQYF.

This clone occurred a few times. The V gene is TRBV30, the J gene TRBJ2-3, with 12 bases lining up with TRBD2. The V and J ends lost 5 bases and 7 bases, in that order; junction bases with no gene match: 7. Germline V gives CDR1 GTSNPN, CDR2 SVGIG (reference sequence). The CDR3 has 14 residues. The CDR3, as DNA: TGTGCCTGGTCGCTAGCGGGAGGGACCTATACGCAGTATTTT. Protein product: CAWSLAGGTYTQYF.

This sequence joins TRBV12-3 or TRBV12-4 and TRBJ1-2, with no clear D. Trimming removed 4 bases from V and 4 bases from J, with 10 bases in between. This CDR3 is 13 amino acids long. The DNA of the CDR3 is TGTGCCAGCAGTTCAATCCTTTTCTATGGCTACACCTTC. Translation: CASSSILFYGYTF.

The rearrangement links TRBV9 to TRBJ2-1, with 9 bases matching TRBD2. Germline V lookup: CDR1 SGDLS, CDR2 YYNGEE. J gave up 5 bases and V 0 bases, and 6 bases lay outside the gene matches. The CDR3 extends over 16 amino acids. This CDR3 reads CASSVGVAGVNNEQFF. CDR3 in DNA: TGTGCCAGCAGCGTAGGGGTAGCGGGGGTGAACAATGAGCAGTTCTTC.

The J gene is TRBJ2-1, the V gene TRBV5-1; 11 bases are a match to TRBD2. Germline CDR1 SGHRS, CDR2 YFSETQ. V shed 0 bases and J 4 bases; nucleotides not matched to a gene: 0. The CDR3 sequence is 15 residues long. The DNA of the CDR3 is TGCGCCAGCAGCTTGGGGACTAGCGGGTACAATGAGCAGTTCTTC. It specifies CASSLGTSGYNEQFF.

This rearrangement joins TRBV5-1 to TRBJ1-2; the D gene is possibly TRBD1 (6 bases). Trimming stripped 4 bases from V and 6 bases from J, with 16 bases between. Germline CDR1 and CDR2: SGHRS and YFSETQ. The CDR3 length is 14 residues. The CDR3 loop is CASSPILGGNGYTF. CDR3 nucleotide sequence: TGCGCCAGCAGCCCAATTCTGGGGGGCAATGGCTACACCTTC.

This sequence joins TRBV19 and TRBJ2-7, with TRBD1 matching 7 bases. Trimming cost V 1 base and J 4 bases; bases outside gene matches: 7. The CDR3 totals 15 residues. Germline CDR1 and CDR2: LNHDA and SQIVND (reference sequence). DNA for the CDR3: TGTGCCAGTAGTATAGGAAGTCAGGGGGTTTACGAGCAGTACTTC. This translates into CASSIGSQGVYEQYF. Full variable domain (remainder filled in from reference TRBV19 and TRBJ2-7): DGGITQSPKYLFRKEGQNVTLSCEQNLNHDAMYWYRQDPGQGLRLIYYSQIVNDFQKGDIAEGYSVSREKKESFPLTVTSAQKNPTAFYLCASSIGSQGVYEQYFGPGTRLTVT.

The CDR3 here is CASSGDRYGEQFF. DNA for the CDR3: TGTGCCAGCAGCGGTGACAGGTACGGTGAGCAGTTCTTC. This chain uses TRBV11-1 with TRBJ2-1; TRBD1 might be the D (6 bases). Trimming took off 5 bases at V and 9 bases at J, with 14 bases between the two ends. This CDR3 is built from 13 residues. Germline loops: CDR1 SGHAT, CDR2 FQDESV (reference sequence).

This clone was observed a few times. The chain combines TRBV6-2 or TRBV6-3 with TRBJ1-5; possible D gene TRBD1, 5 bases. The CDR3 extends over 16 amino acids. Between the trimmed V and J ends, which lost 4 bases and 10 bases, there was a span of 23 bases. CDR1 is MNHEY, CDR2 SVGEGT, per germline. CDR3 in amino acids: CASSSRDGGWASPQHF. The CDR3, as DNA: TGTGCCAGCAGTTCCCGGGACGGTGGCTGGGCAAGTCCCCAGCATTTT.

The V call is TRBV2, the J call TRBJ1-1; D unresolved. V was pared by 2 bases and J by 0 bases, with 7 bases between. The CDR3 spans 14 residues. In germline, CDR1 is SNHLY, CDR2 FYNNEI. The CDR3 DNA reads as TGTGCCAGCAGTGAACAACCGATGAACACTGAAGCTTTCTTT. This translates into CASSEQPMNTEAFF.

This clone was observed a single time. The chain recombines TRBV12-3 or TRBV12-4 with TRBJ1-5, with a possible D match to TRBD1 (5 bases). Trimming stripped 3 bases from V and 4 bases from J, with 7 bases between. The CDR3 runs to 13 residues. This chain's CDR3 is CASSFRVNQPQHF. DNA for the CDR3: TGTGCCAGCAGTTTCAGGGTGAATCAGCCCCAGCATTTT.

The chain has TRBV9 and TRBJ2-1, with D perhaps TRBD1 (6 bases). The V gene's germline CDR1 is SGDLS and CDR2 YYNGEE. This CDR3 region has 15 residues. The V end lost 1 base, the J end lost 6 bases, and 14 bases lay between the germline ends. The CDR3 here is CASSVRWGHGNEQFF. The CDR3 DNA reads as TGTGCCAGCAGCGTAAGGTGGGGGCATGGCAATGAGCAGTTCTTC.

About this clone: One junction end does not reproduce the germline sequence, and a read error may be involved. The chain's CDR3 is CASSPPGQGHEKLFF. The CDR3 nucleotides are TGTGCCAGCTCCCCACCGGGACAGGGCCATGAAAAACTGTTTTTT. The chain is built from TRBV18 and TRBJ1-4, with 9 bases identical to TRBD1. The CDR3 extends over 15 amino acids. The germline V gene has CDR1 KGHSH and CDR2 LQKENI.

The chain recombines TRBV5-1 with TRBJ1-5, with TRBD1 identical over 10 bases. The CDR3 is made up of 18 amino acids. Trimming took 4 bases from V and 2 from J; bases not matched to a gene: 12. CDR1 is SGHRS and CDR2 is YFSETQ in the germline V gene. The CDR3 nucleotides are TGCGCCAGCAGCCCCGGGACAGGGGACGTATTAGGCAATCAGCCCCAGCATTTT. The encoded protein is CASSPGTGDVLGNQPQHF.